This T cell receptor (beta chain) was found in a study of T cells in localized non-small cell lung cancer. Study results and limitations: Uninvolved adjacent lung had more T cell clonality than any other tissue, topping tumor.

Of note for this clone: Its antigen is currently unknown.

The CDR3 spans 16 residues. The germline V gene encodes CDR1 SGHNT and CDR2 YYREEE (reference sequence). V gave up 2 bases and J gave up 0 bases; unmatched junction bases: 2. Only in-frame clones appear in the TCRdb table, and some are missing; sequencing was by immunoSEQ multiplex PCR. The sample lists some 36,000 clones, more than 80% occurring once. The chain joins TRBV5-4 to TRBJ2-2; 9 bases are a match to TRBD1. The receptor's source is a male donor older than 55 with stage II lung adenocarcinoma. The sequenced sample was peripheral blood mononuclear cells, obtained before any cancer treatment. CDR3 loop: CASSFWTGANTGELFF. The CDR3, as DNA: TGTGCCAGCAGCTTTTGGACAGGGGCGAACACCGGGGAGCTGTTTTTT.